These 23 T cell receptor beta chains came from one sample sequenced in a study of T cells in Graves' hyperthyroidism and ophthalmopathy. TCR beta CDR3 region amplification was performed from RNA transcripts. With the HTBI primer set, the TCR CDR3 went through a first round of RT-PCR. TCRdb reprocessed the multiplex PCR reads with MiXCR, giving one entry per CDR3 protein. The sample lists approximately 640,000 distinct CDR3 sequences, approximately 15% occurring once. The sample was blood. The receptors originated from a man between 45 and 60 years old with Graves' hyperthyroidism.

This clonotype was counted between two and nine times. DNA for the CDR3: TGTGCCAGCAGCTTAGATTGGGAGGGTACTGAAGCTTTCTTT. Amino acid sequence: CASSLDWEGTEAFF. The chain links TRBV7-9 to TRBJ1-1; D is unresolved. Germline assignment: CDR1 SEHNR and CDR2 FQNEAQ (reference sequence). The V gene lost 1 base and the J gene lost 5 bases, with 11 bases spanning the gap. The CDR3 consists of 14 residues.

V is TRBV19 and J is TRBJ2-2; no firm D call. V gave up 3 bases and J gave up 4 bases, with 15 bases separating them. This CDR3 region has 16 residues. The germline CDR1 and CDR2 sequences are LNHDA and SQIVND (reference sequence). The CDR3 here is CASSIPTGVGTGELFF. CDR3 coding DNA: TGTGCCAGTAGTATCCCCACGGGCGTGGGCACCGGGGAGCTGTTTTTT. Looking up the rest from reference TRBV19 and TRBJ2-2 gives the full variable domain: DGGITQSPKYLFRKEGQNVTLSCEQNLNHDAMYWYRQDPGQGLRLIYYSQIVNDFQKGDIAEGYSVSREKKESFPLTVTSAQKNPTAFYLCASSIPTGVGTGELFFGEGSRLTVL.

The chain carries TRBV4-1 and TRBJ2-1; perhaps TRBD2 as D (5 bases). V was shortened by 6 bases and J by 4 bases, with 16 bases between the two germline ends. Germline CDR1 and CDR2: MGHRA and YSYEKL. The CDR3 contains 15 residues. The CDR3 sequence: CASSPFFRGYNEQFF. The DNA of the CDR3 is TGCGCCAGCAGTCCTTTTTTTAGAGGGTACAATGAGCAGTTCTTC.

This clonotype was seen many times. J is TRBJ1-1 and V is TRBV27; 7 positions match TRBD1. V was pared by 5 bases and J by 7 bases, with 7 bases of the junction left unmatched. The V gene's germline CDR1 is MNHEY and CDR2 SMNVEV (reference sequence). This CDR3 has 13 residues. CDR3 sequence (DNA): TGTGCCAGCAGTACCCTACAGGGGTTTGAAGCTTTCTTT. Translating it yields CASSTLQGFEAFF.

The chain joins TRBV5-8 to TRBJ2-3; D perhaps matches TRBD2 (5 bases). The CDR3 length is 17 residues. Per the germline V gene, CDR1 is SGHTS and CDR2 is YDEGEE. V shed 0 bases and J shed 2 bases, with 16 bases lying between them. The DNA for the CDR3 is TGTGCCAGCAGCTTGGGAGGGAGAAAGACCCTCACAGATACGCAGTATTTT. It is translated as CASSLGGRKTLTDTQYF.

The rearrangement joins TRBV9 to TRBJ2-7; TRBD2 aligns across 8 bases. The CDR3 totals 16 residues. Germline V gives CDR1 SGDLS, CDR2 YYNGEE. V lost 4 bases to trimming and J lost 1 base; unmatched junction nucleotides: 10. The CDR3 DNA reads as TGTGCCAGCAGCCCTCTCGGGGCTAGCGGGTCCTACGAGCAGTACTTC. It encodes CASSPLGASGSYEQYF.

The chain couples TRBV20-1 to TRBJ2-1; 11 nucleotides agree with TRBD2. CDR3 size: 17 residues. V shed 3 bases, J shed 0 bases, and the junction held 7 bases outside the gene matches. Germline CDR1 is DFQATT and CDR2 is SNEGSKA (reference sequence). The CDR3 here is CSASGISGRGSYNEQFF. CDR3 sequence (DNA): TGCAGTGCTAGTGGTATTAGCGGGAGGGGCTCCTACAATGAGCAGTTCTTC.

This clonotype was picked up a small number of times. This chain links TRBV12-3 or TRBV12-4 with TRBJ2-7, with D tentatively TRBD2 (5 bases). Trimming left V 3 bases short and J 0 bases short, with 12 bases between. The CDR3 is 15 residues long. The CDR3 loop reads CASSFSRASSYEQYF. DNA for the CDR3: TGTGCCAGCAGTTTTTCGCGGGCCAGCTCCTACGAGCAGTACTTC.

The sample holds many counts of this clonotype. The rearrangement joins TRBV7-8 to TRBJ2-1, with D uncertain. Trimming took 9 bases from V and 2 from J, leaving 11 bases between them. The CDR3 spans 13 residues. CDR1 and CDR2 (germline): SGHVS, FQNEAQ. The CDR3 DNA reads TGTGCCAGTACAGTGGCCCCCTACAATGAGCAGTTCTTC. It specifies CASTVAPYNEQFF.

This clonotype was recorded a few times. The genes are TRBV30 and TRBJ1-1; D not resolved. CDR1 and CDR2 (germline): GTSNPN, SVGIG (reference sequence). V lost 2 bases and J lost 9, with 10 bases in between. This CDR3 contains 11 residues. CDR3: CAWSIRPQAFF. Written as DNA, the CDR3 is TGTGCCTGGAGTATACGACCCCAAGCTTTCTTT.

This chain uses TRBV29-1 with TRBJ1-2; D possibly corresponds to TRBD1 (6 bases). Germline CDR1 and CDR2: SQVTM and ANQGSEA. Trimming cost V 1 base and J 7 bases, with 13 bases left between them. The CDR3 loop spans 13 amino acids. As DNA, the CDR3 is TGCAGCGTTGAAGGGGGGCAGGGGACTGGCTACACCTTC. Translation: CSVEGGQGTGYTF.

This clonotype was seen at least ten times. The chain combines TRBV7-3 with TRBJ2-7, with TRBD2 matching 9 bases. This CDR3 has 12 residues. V lost 2 bases, J lost 7 bases, and 0 bases stayed unmatched. The germline CDR1 and CDR2 sequences are SGHTA and FQGTGA. The CDR3 DNA sequence: TGTGCCAGCAGCTTAGCGGGAGGGGAGCAGTACTTC. Its protein product is CASSLAGGEQYF.

A few counts support this clonotype. The J gene is TRBJ1-5, the V gene TRBV19; D perhaps matches TRBD1 (5 bases). The germline V gene has CDR1 LNHDA and CDR2 SQIVND (reference sequence). The CDR3 sequence is 15 residues long. The V gene lost 5 bases and the J gene lost 4 bases, with 15 bases spanning the gap. CDR3 in amino acids: CASSWTWYSNQPQHF. The CDR3 DNA reads as TGTGCCAGTAGTTGGACATGGTACAGTAATCAGCCCCAGCATTTT.

This clonotype was picked up many times. The V call is TRBV10-3, the J call TRBJ2-7; D gene uncertain. The length of the CDR3 is 13 residues. The ends were cut back, 3 bases at V and 6 bases at J, with 12 bases in the middle. Germline V gene data show CDR1 as ENHRY and CDR2 as SYGVKD. The CDR3, as DNA: TGTGCCATCAGTGAAGGCTTAGAGGTCGAGCAGTACTTC. It translates to CAISEGLEVEQYF.

The chain couples TRBV7-6 to TRBJ2-1; possibly TRBD1 or TRBD2 for D (5 bases each). The V and J ends lost 5 bases and 6 bases respectively, with 14 bases between them. Germline CDR1 and CDR2: SGHVS and FNYEAQ. The CDR3 sequence is 14 residues long. CDR3 DNA sequence: TGTGCCAGCAGCGTAATCGGGGCTGCCAATGAGCAGTTCTTC. The encoded protein is CASSVIGAANEQFF.

This clonotype was observed many times. The rearrangement joins TRBV27 to TRBJ2-1; 10 bases are shared with TRBD2. The junction had 2 bases not matched to a gene; V was cut back by 5 bases and J by 1 base. Germline loops: CDR1 MNHEY, CDR2 SMNVEV (reference sequence). The CDR3 spans 15 residues. Here the CDR3 reads CASSLAGASYNEQFF. CDR3 coding DNA: TGTGCCAGCAGTCTAGCGGGAGCTTCCTACAATGAGCAGTTCTTC.

This clonotype was counted at least ten times. The chain joins TRBV6-1 to TRBJ2-5, with TRBD1 as a possible D gene (5 bases). Germline V CDR1 and CDR2: MNHNS, SASEGT. The CDR3 spans 13 residues. V lost 6 bases to trimming and J lost 0 bases, with 8 bases between them. The DNA for the CDR3 is TGTGCCAGCAGGCGACAGTACCAAGAGACCCAGTACTTC. This encodes CASRRQYQETQYF.

This clonotype was seen more than once but under ten times. The chain recombines TRBV5-1 with TRBJ1-2; the match to TRBD1 covers 10 bases. Trimming cost V 3 bases and J 6 bases; bases outside gene matches: 8. The germline CDR1 and CDR2 sequences are SGHRS and YFSETQ. The CDR3 is 15 amino acids. CDR3 residues: CASSWATGGADGYTF. Written as DNA, the CDR3 is TGCGCCAGCAGCTGGGCGACAGGGGGCGCAGATGGCTACACCTTC.

This chain links TRBV20-1 with TRBJ2-7; 8 positions agree with TRBD2. The ends lost 0 bases at V and 9 bases at J; junction bases unmatched: 10. The length of the CDR3 is 14 residues. The germline V gene has CDR1 DFQATT and CDR2 SNEGSKA (reference sequence). This CDR3 reads CSARDSQRELMQYF. The CDR3 region has the DNA TGCAGTGCTAGAGACAGCCAGCGGGAGTTGATGCAGTACTTC.

This clonotype was counted a few times. The chain couples TRBV6-5 to TRBJ2-6; TRBD1 matches 8 bases. There are 16 residues in the CDR3. Losses at the gene ends were 2 bases for V and 2 bases for J; bases not matched to a gene: 2. Germline CDR1 reads MNHEY; CDR2 reads SVGAGI. The CDR3 nucleotides are TGTGCCAGCAGTTACGGCAGGGGGCCTGGGGCCAACGTCCTGACTTTC. Translating it yields CASSYGRGPGANVLTF.

The V call is TRBV10-3, the J call TRBJ2-1, with TRBD2 matching over 9 bases. From germline, CDR1 is ENHRY and CDR2 SYGVKD. This CDR3 has 14 residues. The trim removed 4 bases at V and 6 bases at J, leaving 4 bases unmatched. The CDR3 loop reads CAISGTSEGNEQFF. CDR3 nucleotide sequence: TGTGCCATCAGTGGGACTAGCGAAGGCAATGAGCAGTTCTTC.

The chain uses TRBV2 and TRBJ1-4, with 9 nucleotides matching TRBD1. The CDR3 totals 10 residues. After removal of 4 bases from V and 16 bases from J, the junction contained 1 base not matched to a gene. The germline CDR1 and CDR2 sequences are SNHLY and FYNNEI. CDR3 protein: CASSGDRAFF. CDR3 nucleotide sequence: TGTGCCAGCAGTGGGGACAGGGCGTTTTTT.

This clonotype was observed at least ten times. The chain combines TRBV12-3 or TRBV12-4 with TRBJ2-7; tentatively, D is TRBD2 (6 bases). The CDR3 spans 18 residues. Trimming removed 6 bases at V and 3 bases at J, with 27 bases between. CDR3 sequence reads: CASSLTGEVGAGVYEQYF. In nucleotides, the CDR3 is TGTGCCAGCAGCTTGACGGGAGAGGTCGGGGCAGGAGTCTACGAGCAGTACTTC.